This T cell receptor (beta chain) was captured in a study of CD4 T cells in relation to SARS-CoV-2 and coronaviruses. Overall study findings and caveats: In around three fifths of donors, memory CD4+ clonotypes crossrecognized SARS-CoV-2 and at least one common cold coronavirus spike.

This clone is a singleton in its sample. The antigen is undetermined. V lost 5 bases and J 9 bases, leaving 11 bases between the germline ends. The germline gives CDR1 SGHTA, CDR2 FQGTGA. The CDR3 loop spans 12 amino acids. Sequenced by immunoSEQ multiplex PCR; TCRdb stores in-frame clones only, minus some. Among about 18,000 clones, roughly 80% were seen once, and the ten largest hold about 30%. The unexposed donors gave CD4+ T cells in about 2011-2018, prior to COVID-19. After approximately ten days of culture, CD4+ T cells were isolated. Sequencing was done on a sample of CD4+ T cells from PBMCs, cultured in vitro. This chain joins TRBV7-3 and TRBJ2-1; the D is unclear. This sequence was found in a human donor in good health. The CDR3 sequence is CASSPYMGEQFF. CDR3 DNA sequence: TGTGCCAGCAGCCCCTACATGGGTGAGCAGTTCTTC.